The present entry profiles one TCR beta chain with its context. These data come from a study of blood T cell repertoires in COVID-19. Study-level background: There were acute and convalescent COVID-19 samples, and they came from the United States, Italy and Spain. From T cells, B-cell-depleted T cells, or PBMCs came the material, which was cDNA or gDNA.

With V trimmed by 6 bases and J by 3 bases, 4 bases remained unmatched. The CDR3 covers 14 residues. Germline V gives CDR1 LNHDA, CDR2 SQIVND (reference sequence). Per the original methods: Amplification of reference gene primers provided the estimated nucleated cell counts. This table comes from immunoSEQ multiplex PCR, and its TCRdb copy is limited to in-frame clones, with some not included. The V and J calls and clone size were taken over from that table, and D and trimming were inferred from the DNA. The sample has 40,000 to 50,000 clones, around four fifths seen once. The clonotype was recovered from a woman of 80 years or more with acute or convalescent COVID-19. The chain is built from TRBV19 and TRBJ2-2; 7 nucleotides align to TRBD1. Sequenced material: peripheral blood. As DNA, the CDR3 is TGTGCCAGTAGAGAGGGACAGTACACCGGGGAGCTGTTTTTT. This translates into CASREGQYTGELFF. The full variable domain, in which reference TRBV19 and TRBJ2-2 provide the parts outside the CDR3, is DGGITQSPKYLFRKEGQNVTLSCEQNLNHDAMYWYRQDPGQGLRLIYYSQIVNDFQKGDIAEGYSVSREKKESFPLTVTSAQKNPTAFYLCASREGQYTGELFFGEGSRLTVL.